A single T cell receptor beta chain is shown here with its context. The data were obtained in a study of blood T cell repertoires in COVID-19. Study overall: There were acute and convalescent COVID-19 samples, and they came from the United States, Italy and Spain. In each case, the material was cDNA or gDNA derived from T cells, B-cell-depleted T cells, or PBMCs.

The authors' processing: Reference gene primer amplification gave nucleated cell count estimates. Sequencing used immunoSEQ multiplex PCR; TCRdb keeps in-frame clones, though not all of them. The D gene and trimming were derived from the DNA, and the V and J assignments and clone size from that table. The table lists 200,000 to 300,000 clones, around 88% of them singletons. Germline V gives CDR1 MDHEN, CDR2 SYDVKM. V dropped 11 bases and J dropped 0 bases, with 19 bases sitting between them. The CDR3 totals 15 residues. The chain uses TRBV28 and TRBJ1-2; maybe TRBD1 (5 bases). This TCR came from a man aged 25 to 40 with active or convalescent COVID-19. The sample taken for sequencing was peripheral blood. CDR3: CAATLGGGANYGYTF. In DNA, the CDR3 is TGTGCCGCTACTTTGGGGGGGGGAGCTAACTATGGCTACACCTTC.